The 14 T cell receptor beta chains below all came from one sample that was sequenced in a study of human T cells and chemical hapten exposure. Library construction involved attaching unique molecular identifiers to individual cDNA molecules, which allowed quantitative, reproducible TCR counting. TCRdb reprocessed the reads via MiXCR and lists one record per CDR3 protein. This sample has about 120,000 distinct CDR3 sequences; about 7.7% occur once, and the top ten carry 1.3% to 1.5%. RNA extraction used unfractionated whole blood as the source of total RNA. Sequencing was done on a sample of whole blood. These receptors originate from a human donor in good health. Some clones in this sample may be carry-over from other donors' samples.

V usage is TRBV12-3 or TRBV12-4 and J usage is TRBJ2-7, with D maybe TRBD2 (6 bases). V was clipped by 2 bases and J by 2 bases, with 10 bases between them. This CDR3 is built from 14 residues. CDR3 sequence: CASSLPGSPYEQYF. The DNA of the CDR3 is TGTGCCAGCAGTTTACCCGGGAGTCCCTACGAGCAGTACTTC.

This clonotype was counted ten times or more. This chain links TRBV6-6 with TRBJ1-2, with D uncertain. CDR1 and CDR2 (germline): MNHNY, SVGAGI (reference sequence). The CDR3 consists of 14 residues. V lost 7 bases to trimming and J lost 8 bases, with 20 bases between them. In DNA form, the CDR3 reads TGTGCCAGCAACCCAGACCCAGAGTCGGGGGGCTACACCTTC. This encodes CASNPDPESGGYTF.

This clonotype was seen at least ten times. This chain joins TRBV6-5 and TRBJ1-1; D is unclear. The germline V gene encodes CDR1 MNHEY and CDR2 SVGAGI. This CDR3 comprises 14 residues. The V and J ends lost 2 bases and 1 base respectively, with 8 bases between them. DNA of the CDR3: TGTGCCAGCAGTTACAACAGAAGGAACACTGAAGCTTTCTTT. Residues: CASSYNRRNTEAFF.

This clonotype was seen a handful of times. This chain joins TRBV9 and TRBJ1-6, with TRBD1 matching over 9 bases. Per the germline V gene, CDR1 is SGDLS and CDR2 is YYNGEE. Trimming took 3 bases from V and 9 from J; bases not matched to a gene: 4. The CDR3 is made up of 14 amino acids. CDR3 DNA sequence: TGTGCCAGCAGCGGGGGACAGGGTAGTTCACCCCTCCACTTT. Translation: CASSGGQGSSPLHF. Variable domain in full (rest from reference TRBV9 and TRBJ1-6): DSGVTQTPKHLITATGQRVTLRCSPRSGDLSVYWYQQSLDQGLQFLIQYYNGEERAKGNILERFSAQQFPDLHSELNLSSLELGDSALYFCASSGGQGSSPLHFGNGTRLTVT.

This clonotype appeared many times. J is TRBJ2-4 and V is TRBV6-2 or TRBV6-3; the D is unclear. Trimming removed 6 bases from V and 5 bases from J, with 8 bases in between. The CDR3 has 12 residues. From germline, CDR1 is MNHEY and CDR2 SVGEGT. The CDR3 region is CASSITENIQYF. CDR3 DNA sequence: TGTGCCAGCAGCATTACAGAAAACATTCAGTACTTC.

This clonotype was counted only a few times. This rearrangement joins TRBV5-1 to TRBJ2-1; maybe TRBD2 (5 bases). There are 15 residues in the CDR3. V was trimmed by 4 bases and J by 2 bases, leaving 13 bases between them. Germline CDR1 is SGHRS and CDR2 is YFSETQ. CDR3 bases: TGCGCCAGCAGCCCCTACGGACTCGCCTACAATGAGCAGTTCTTC. Protein product: CASSPYGLAYNEQFF. The full variable domain, with the rest looked up from reference TRBV5-1 and TRBJ2-1, is KAGVTQTPRYLIKTRGQQVTLSCSPISGHRSVSWYQQTPGQGLQFLFEYFSETQRNKGNFPGRFSGRQFSNSRSEMNVSTLELGDSALYLCASSPYGLAYNEQFFGPGTRLTVL.

There are many counts of this clonotype. The J gene is TRBJ2-7, the V gene TRBV7-9; TRBD2 is a possible D gene (7 bases). This CDR3 comprises 17 residues. The germline V and J ends were trimmed by 5 bases and 9 bases, with 29 bases remaining between them. Germline CDR1 is SEHNR and CDR2 is FQNEAQ (reference sequence). The DNA for the CDR3 is TGTGCCAGCAGCCCCTGGCTGGGCAGGGGAGGCACGGGAGGGCAGTACTTC. It specifies CASSPWLGRGGTGGQYF.

This clonotype was recorded at least ten times. The CDR3 nucleotides are TGTGCCAGCAGCCCCGCGGGGCTGCAGCCCCAGCATTTT. Translation: CASSPAGLQPQHF. This rearrangement joins TRBV28 to TRBJ1-5, with D possibly matching TRBD1 (5 bases). Deletions cut 6 bases from V and 7 bases from J, with 13 bases between. The germline gives CDR1 MDHEN, CDR2 SYDVKM. The CDR3 sequence is 13 residues long.

This clonotype was recorded at least ten times. The rearrangement uses TRBV6-6 and TRBJ1-1; D is undetermined. Deletions cut 7 bases from V and 4 bases from J, with 13 bases between. The CDR3 extends over 13 amino acids. CDR1 is MNHNY, CDR2 SVGAGI, per germline (reference sequence). The CDR3 here is CASTPLGGTEAFF. The CDR3 region has the DNA TGTGCCAGCACGCCACTTGGTGGCACTGAAGCTTTCTTT.

The V gene is TRBV19, the J gene TRBJ2-1, with TRBD2 identical over 12 bases. The CDR3 runs 15 residues. V gave up 3 bases and J gave up 7 bases; unmatched junction bases: 4. Germline loops: CDR1 LNHDA, CDR2 SQIVND (reference sequence). Here the CDR3 reads CASSIKLAGGNEQFF. As DNA, the CDR3 is TGTGCCAGTAGTATCAAGCTAGCGGGAGGGAATGAGCAGTTCTTC.

The rearrangement uses TRBV7-2 and TRBJ2-3; D is unclear. Germline V gives CDR1 SGHTA, CDR2 FQGNSA. Between the trimmed V and J ends, which lost 4 bases and 0 bases, there was a span of 11 bases. This CDR3 contains 15 residues. The DNA of the CDR3 is TGTGCCAGCAGCTCACCCCAGTCTAGCACAGATACGCAGTATTTT. As protein: CASSSPQSSTDTQYF.

This clonotype was seen repeatedly, ten times or more. The chain carries TRBV15 and TRBJ1-1; perhaps TRBD1 as D (6 bases). Germline CDR1 and CDR2: LNHNV and YYDKDF (reference sequence). The CDR3 loop spans 15 amino acids. Trimming took 0 bases from V and 0 from J, leaving 8 bases between them. CDR3 coding DNA: TGTGCCACCAGCAGAGAAGGGGGAATGAACACTGAAGCTTTCTTT. It codes for CATSREGGMNTEAFF.

The rearrangement links TRBV27 to TRBJ2-3; D may be TRBD1 (6 bases). CDR1 is MNHEY and CDR2 is SMNVEV in the germline V gene (reference sequence). Trimming cost V 1 base and J 4 bases, with 9 bases left between them. CDR3 length: 14 residues. The chain's CDR3 is CASSLWGPPDTQYF. Written as DNA, the CDR3 is TGTGCCAGCAGTTTATGGGGGCCGCCAGATACGCAGTATTTT.

The rearrangement links TRBV27 to TRBJ2-3; D perhaps matches TRBD2 (6 bases). This CDR3 region has 15 residues. V lost 7 bases to trimming and J lost 3 bases, with 17 bases between them. CDR1 is MNHEY, CDR2 SMNVEV, per germline (reference sequence). The CDR3 coding sequence is TGTGCCAGCACCCTCGGGGGAAGCGGTACAGATACGCAGTATTTT. Amino acid sequence: CASTLGGSGTDTQYF.